This T cell receptor beta chain was found in a study of blood T cells in healthy people across ages. Points on this clonotype: Its matching antigen is unknown.

Study observations and caveats: A roughly linear age-dependent decrease characterized TCR beta diversity per million T cells. Higher diversity and more naive CD4+ cells were features of long-lived donors, compared to aged donors. Strongly correlated with naive T cell percentage was TCR beta diversity.

This CDR3 is built from 14 residues. Germline CDR1 is SGHAT and CDR2 is FQNNGV. Trimming took 2 bases from V and 3 from J, leaving 10 bases between them. A sample-barcoded 5' primer and a J-beta primer mix were used in a second PCR of roughly 7 to 12 cycles. TCRdb fed the 5' RACE reads into MiXCR, producing one record per CDR3 protein. Among 600,000 to 1,000,000 distinct CDR3 sequences listed, roughly 25% were seen once. This same sample was also taken into another study, of T cells of mothers and their children. As that study records: Related mother-child pairs showed slightly, non-significantly higher overlap than unrelated pairs.

The specimen sequenced was blood. The TCR was taken from a boy younger than 18 in good health. The chain couples TRBV11-2 to TRBJ1-2; D unclear. CDR3 bases: TGTGCCAGCAGCTTAAACGGGTTGGACTATGGCTACACCTTC. This gives the protein CASSLNGLDYGYTF. Variable domain in full (rest from reference TRBV11-2 and TRBJ1-2): EAGVAQSPRYKIIEKRQSVAFWCNPISGHATLYWYQQILGQGPKLLIQFQNNGVVDDSQLPKDRFSAERLKGVDSTLKIQPAKLEDSAVYLCASSLNGLDYGYTFGSGTRLTVV.